This record looks at one T cell receptor (beta chain) sequence and its context. Its antigen is still unknown. The germline gives CDR1 MGHRA, CDR2 YSYEKL. Between the trimmed V and J ends, which lost 7 bases and 3 bases, there was a span of 19 bases. The CDR3 has 15 residues. This entry belongs to a study of shared clonotypes between healthy human individuals. Study context: A couple of female and a few male donors aged 18 to 49 were enrolled. The study, taken as a whole, reports: It was anticipated that sequencing depth would influence how many clonotypes donors shared.

Libraries were prepared by immunoSEQ multiplex PCR; TCRdb keeps only in-frame clonotypes and omits some of them. The sample records 2 million to 2.5 million clones, approximately 95% being singletons. CD45RO-negative, CCR7-positively selected cells formed the naive CD8 fraction, excluding terminally differentiated effector memory CD45RA+ cells. The chain carries TRBV4-1 and TRBJ2-7, with D possibly matching TRBD1 (6 bases). The sequenced sample was naive CD8+ T cells sorted from blood. The receptor was isolated from a man younger than 35 in good health. The DNA for the CDR3 is TGCGCCAGCACCCCCTCGTTAACAGGGATCTACGAGCAGTACTTC. This gives the protein CASTPSLTGIYEQYF.